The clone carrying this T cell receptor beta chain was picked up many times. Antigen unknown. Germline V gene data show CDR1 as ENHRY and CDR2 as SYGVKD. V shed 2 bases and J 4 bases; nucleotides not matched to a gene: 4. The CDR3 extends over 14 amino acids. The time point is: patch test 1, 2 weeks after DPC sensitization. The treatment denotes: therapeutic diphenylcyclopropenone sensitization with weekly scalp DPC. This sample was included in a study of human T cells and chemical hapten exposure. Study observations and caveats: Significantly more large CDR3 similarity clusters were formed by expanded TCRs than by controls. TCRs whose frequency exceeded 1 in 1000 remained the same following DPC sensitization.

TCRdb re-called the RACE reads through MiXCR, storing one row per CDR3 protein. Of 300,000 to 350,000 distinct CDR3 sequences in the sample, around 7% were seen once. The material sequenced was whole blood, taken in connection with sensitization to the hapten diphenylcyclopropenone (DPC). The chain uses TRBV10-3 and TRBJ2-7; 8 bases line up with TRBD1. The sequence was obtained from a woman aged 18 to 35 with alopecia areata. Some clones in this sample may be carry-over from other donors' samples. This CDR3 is CAISEGQGPYEQYF. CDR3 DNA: TGTGCCATCAGTGAGGGACAGGGCCCGTACGAGCAGTACTTC.